This entry concerns a single TCR beta chain. The antigen remains undetermined. Through a sample-barcoded 5' primer and a J-beta primer mix, a second PCR was run for roughly 6 to 12 cycles. The yield of each sample was at least 2.5 million CDR3-containing paired-end reads. TCRdb redid the calling of the 5' RACE reads with MiXCR, one entry per CDR3 protein. The table lists 650,000 to 1,000,000 distinct CDR3 sequences, less than 60% of them singletons. The CDR3 sequence is 18 residues long. This entry comes from a study of blood T cells in healthy people across ages. General observations from the study: Long-lived donors exceeded aged donors in naive CD4+ cells and diversity. Roughly linear declines in TCR beta diversity per million T cells occurred with age.

The chain is built from TRBV12-3 or TRBV12-4 and TRBJ2-7; TRBD1 or TRBD2 may be the D gene (5 bases each). The DNA end is more similar to TRBJ2-5, so the J call may be wrong. What was sequenced was blood. The TCR sequence derives from an elderly man in good health. In nucleotides, the CDR3 is TGTGCCAGCAGTCCGTTTTCGCCAGGGACCTTAACCCTGGAGACCCAGTACTTC. Translation gives CASSPFSPGTLTLETQYF.